The rows below give T cell receptor beta chains drawn from one sample of a study of cytomegalovirus exposure and HLA in healthy donors. Data came from immunoSEQ multiplex PCR; TCRdb stores just in-frame clones and leaves some out. Of more than 90,000 clones listed, more than 65% are singletons. Sequencing was performed on PBMCs. The source is a human donor in good health. Both conserved end residues are part of each CDR3. A D gene is named only where the DNA matches it firmly. Where a row states a size, it is once, few, many or the class of an expanded clone; other rows omit it.

D: -; size: -; J: TRBJ1-3; V: TRBV5-6; DNA: TGTGCCAGCAGCTTGTCGGGGGGGGTGTCTGGAAACACCATATATTTT; CDR3: CASSLSGGVSGNTIYF
D: TRBD1; size: -; J: TRBJ1-2; V: TRBV2; DNA: TGTGCCAGCAGTGAAATGAGGACAGGGGACGGCTACACCTTC; CDR3: CASSEMRTGDGYTF
D: TRBD2; size: once; J: TRBJ2-3; V: TRBV5-3; DNA: TGTGCCAGAAGCACACGGAGCGGGGTTAGATCAAATTTTAGCACAGATACGCAGTATTTT; CDR3: CARSTRSGVRSNFSTDTQYF
D: -; size: -; J: TRBJ2-3; V: TRBV5-1; DNA: TGCGCCAGCAGCTTGGAACAAACCAGGACGCAGTATTTT; CDR3: CASSLEQTRTQYF
D: TRBD1; size: -; J: TRBJ1-5; V: TRBV14; DNA: TGTGCCAGCAGCGAACCCGACAGGGATAATCAGCCCCAGCATTTT; CDR3: CASSEPDRDNQPQHF
D: -; size: -; J: TRBJ1-4; V: TRBV19; DNA: TGTGCCAGTAGATCTCCGACAGTCGGTAATGAAAAACTGTTTTTT; CDR3: CASRSPTVGNEKLFF
D: TRBD1; size: once; J: TRBJ2-4; V: TRBV5-5; DNA: TGTGCCAGCAGCTCATTGACAGGGATCTCGTGGAACATTCAGTACTTC; CDR3: CASSSLTGISWNIQYF
D: TRBD2; size: -; J: TRBJ2-1; V: TRBV18; DNA: TGTGCCAGCTCATCGACTAGCGGGAGCTTCAATGAGCAGTTCTTC; CDR3: CASSSTSGSFNEQFF
D: TRBD2; size: -; J: TRBJ2-3; V: TRBV5-1; DNA: TGCGCCAGCAGCTTGAGCGGGGTTAGCACAGATACGCAGTATTTT; CDR3: CASSLSGVSTDTQYF
D: -; size: -; J: TRBJ2-3; V: TRBV9; DNA: TGTGCCAGCAGCCCCAACCCCACTGTTGGGAGGACAGATACGCAGTATTTT; CDR3: CASSPNPTVGRTDTQYF
D: -; size: -; J: TRBJ2-3; V: TRBV29-1; DNA: TGCAGCGTCGGACAGCGCGGAGATACGCAGTATTTT; CDR3: CSVGQRGDTQYF
D: -; size: many; J: TRBJ2-3; V: TRBV25-1; DNA: TGTGCCAGCAGTGAACGGTTAAGCACAGATACGCAGTATTTT; CDR3: CASSERLSTDTQYF
D: -; size: -; J: TRBJ2-3; V: TRBV7-6; DNA: TGTGCCAGCAGCTTAAGGAGCGGGAGCACAGATACGCAGTATTTT; CDR3: CASSLRSGSTDTQYF
D: TRBD2; size: -; J: TRBJ2-2; V: TRBV2; DNA: TGTGCCAGCAGTGTTAGAGCGGGGGGGACTAACACCGGGGAGCTGTTTTTT; CDR3: CASSVRAGGTNTGELFF
D: TRBD1; size: -; J: TRBJ1-2; V: TRBV2; DNA: TGTGCCAGCAGTGGTACAGGGGGTAACTATGGCTACACCTTC; CDR3: CASSGTGGNYGYTF
D: TRBD2; size: few; J: TRBJ2-1; V: TRBV5-6; DNA: TGTGCCAGCAGCCCAGGACTAGCGGGGGGAAATGAGCAGTTCTTC; CDR3: CASSPGLAGGNEQFF
D: -; size: once; J: TRBJ1-2; V: TRBV5-4; DNA: TGTGCCAGCAGCATAGACAGTGGCGCGTATGGCTACACCTTC; CDR3: CASSIDSGAYGYTF